The subject of this entry is one T cell receptor (beta chain). The antigen is not known. CDR1 is LNHDA, CDR2 SQIVND, per germline (reference sequence). The germline V and J ends were trimmed by 6 bases and 5 bases, with 20 bases remaining between them. CDR3 size: 15 residues. The sample belongs to a study of T cell responses to AZD1222 COVID-19 vaccine. Study-wide context: The analysis combined second doses at about 4 or about 12 weeks. Findings of the study overall: Spike was spanned by vaccine-associated CD4 TCRs, which were dominant at 160-218 and 743-854. Targeting of unmutated variant regions was reportedly seen in nearly half of spike-specific TCRs.

Profiling relied on immunoSEQ multiplex PCR, and the TCRdb table lists in-frame clones only, not all of them. The profile shows about 120,000 clones, around 92% of them singletons. The V call is TRBV19, the J call TRBJ2-7, with D perhaps matching TRBD1 or TRBD2 (5 bases each). This specimen consisted of peripheral blood, obtained on day 0 of AZD1222 vaccination. This TCR was recovered from an adult in good health. The CDR3 loop is CASSKVGTNNHEQYF. The CDR3 region has the DNA TGTGCCAGTAGCAAAGTGGGGACGAATAACCACGAGCAGTACTTC.